The clone carrying this T cell receptor (beta chain) showed up just a few times. The antigen is not known. This entry is derived from a study of T cells in localized non-small cell lung cancer. General study points: Adjacent uninvolved lung had the highest clonality, suggesting focused antigen responses. The study linked higher blood T cell density to longer overall survival. The tumor had only one region sequenced, so heterogeneity remains possible. Paired adjacent lung recovered a median roughly 54 of the top 100 tumor clones.

Germline values: CDR1 SNHLY, CDR2 FYNNEI. The ends lost 7 bases at V and 10 bases at J; junction bases unmatched: 13. The CDR3 is made up of 15 amino acids. Only in-frame clones appear in the TCRdb table, and some are missing; sequencing was by immunoSEQ multiplex PCR. This repertoire shows about 5,900 clones, around 25% found once; its top ten account for under 10%. The sample in question was lung tumor tissue, obtained before any cancer treatment. This sequence joins TRBV2 and TRBJ2-1, with 10 nucleotides matching TRBD2. The TCR comes from a female donor older than 55 with stage I lung adenocarcinoma. In nucleotides, the CDR3 is TGTGCCAGCACCGACGGGCTAGCGGGAGTCTTAGAGCAGTTCTTC. Amino acids: CASTDGLAGVLEQFF.